Here is one T cell receptor (beta chain) with its context. The sample comes from a study of blood T cell repertoires in COVID-19. On the study more broadly: Nucleic acid was either cDNA or gDNA, and it came from T cells, B-cell-depleted T cells, or PBMCs.

This table comes from immunoSEQ multiplex PCR, and its TCRdb copy is limited to in-frame clones, with some not included. The sample holds hundreds of thousands of clones, roughly nine tenths seen once. Material: peripheral blood. The sequence derives from a man aged 40-49 years with acute or convalescent COVID-19.

This CDR3 reads CASSSKGFSHEQYF. The CDR3, as DNA: TGTGCCAGCAGCTCCAAGGGGTTCAGCCACGAGCAGTACTTC. V and J are TRBV7-9 and TRBJ2-7; maybe TRBD1 (5 bases). From germline, CDR1 is SEHNR and CDR2 FQNEAQ (reference sequence). The CDR3 runs 14 residues. Trimming shortened V by 4 bases and J by 5 bases, and 15 bases separated the two germline ends.